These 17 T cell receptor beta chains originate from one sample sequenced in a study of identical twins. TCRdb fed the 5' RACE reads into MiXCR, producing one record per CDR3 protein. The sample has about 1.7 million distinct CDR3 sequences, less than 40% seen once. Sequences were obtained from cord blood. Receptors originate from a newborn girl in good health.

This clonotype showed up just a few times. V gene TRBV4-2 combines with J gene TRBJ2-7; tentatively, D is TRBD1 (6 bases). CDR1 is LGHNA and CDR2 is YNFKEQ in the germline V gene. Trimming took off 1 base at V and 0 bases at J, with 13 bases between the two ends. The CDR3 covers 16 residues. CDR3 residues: CASSQAFRDTSYEQYF. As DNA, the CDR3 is TGTGCCAGCAGCCAAGCCTTCCGGGACACCTCCTACGAGCAGTACTTC.

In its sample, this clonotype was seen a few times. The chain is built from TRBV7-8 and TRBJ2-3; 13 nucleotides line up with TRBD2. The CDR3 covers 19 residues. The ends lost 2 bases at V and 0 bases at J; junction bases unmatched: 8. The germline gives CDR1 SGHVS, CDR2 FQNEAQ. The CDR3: CASSLPGLAGAVSTDTQYF. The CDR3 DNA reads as TGTGCCAGCAGCTTACCTGGACTAGCGGGGGCCGTTAGCACAGATACGCAGTATTTT.

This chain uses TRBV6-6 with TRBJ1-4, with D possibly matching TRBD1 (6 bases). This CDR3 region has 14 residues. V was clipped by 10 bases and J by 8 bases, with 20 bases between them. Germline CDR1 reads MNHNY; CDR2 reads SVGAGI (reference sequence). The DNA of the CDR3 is TGTGCCACCAAAGAGGGGGGGCAAGGGGAAAAACTGTTTTTT. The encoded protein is CATKEGGQGEKLFF.

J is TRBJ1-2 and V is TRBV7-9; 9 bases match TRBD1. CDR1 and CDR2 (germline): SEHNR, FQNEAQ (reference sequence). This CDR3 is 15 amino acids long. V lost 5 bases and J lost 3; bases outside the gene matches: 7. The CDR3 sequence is CASSPWTGADYGYTF. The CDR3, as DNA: TGTGCCAGCAGCCCATGGACAGGGGCAGACTATGGCTACACCTTC.

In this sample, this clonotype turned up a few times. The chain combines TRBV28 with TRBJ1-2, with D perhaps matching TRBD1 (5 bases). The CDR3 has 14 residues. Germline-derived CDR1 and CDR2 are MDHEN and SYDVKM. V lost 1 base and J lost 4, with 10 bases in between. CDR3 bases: TGTGCCAGCAGTTTATTAGTTCAGGGCTATGGCTACACCTTC. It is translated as CASSLLVQGYGYTF.

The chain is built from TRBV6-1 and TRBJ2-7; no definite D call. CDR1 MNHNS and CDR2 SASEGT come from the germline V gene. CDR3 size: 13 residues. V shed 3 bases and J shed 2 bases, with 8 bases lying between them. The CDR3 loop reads CASSEFAAYEQYF. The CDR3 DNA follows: TGTGCCAGCAGTGAGTTTGCAGCCTACGAGCAGTACTTC.

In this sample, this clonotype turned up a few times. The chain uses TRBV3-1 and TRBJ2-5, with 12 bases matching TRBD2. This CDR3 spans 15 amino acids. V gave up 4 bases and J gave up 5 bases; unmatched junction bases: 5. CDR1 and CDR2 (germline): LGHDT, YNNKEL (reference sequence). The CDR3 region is CASSPSGREWETQYF. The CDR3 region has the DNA TGTGCCAGCAGCCCTAGCGGGAGGGAATGGGAGACCCAGTACTTC.

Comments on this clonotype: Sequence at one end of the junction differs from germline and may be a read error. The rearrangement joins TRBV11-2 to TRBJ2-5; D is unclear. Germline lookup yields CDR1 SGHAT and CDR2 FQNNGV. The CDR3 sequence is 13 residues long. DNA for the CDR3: TGTGCCGGCAGCTTAGTTGGCCAAGAGACCCAGTACTTC. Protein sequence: CAGSLVGQETQYF.

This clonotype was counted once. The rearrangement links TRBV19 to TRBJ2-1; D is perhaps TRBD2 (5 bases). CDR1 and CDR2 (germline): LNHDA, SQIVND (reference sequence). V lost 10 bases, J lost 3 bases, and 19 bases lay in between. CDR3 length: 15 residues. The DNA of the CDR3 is TGTGCCACCTCACCGGCACTAGTCCTCTACAATGAGCAGTTCTTC. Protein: CATSPALVLYNEQFF.

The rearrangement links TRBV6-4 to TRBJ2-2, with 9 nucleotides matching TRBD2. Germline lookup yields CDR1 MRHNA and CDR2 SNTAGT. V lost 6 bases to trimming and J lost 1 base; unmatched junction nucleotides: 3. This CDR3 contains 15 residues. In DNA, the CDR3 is TGTGCCAGCAGAACTAGCGGGCAGAACACCGGGGAGCTGTTTTTT. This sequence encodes CASRTSGQNTGELFF.

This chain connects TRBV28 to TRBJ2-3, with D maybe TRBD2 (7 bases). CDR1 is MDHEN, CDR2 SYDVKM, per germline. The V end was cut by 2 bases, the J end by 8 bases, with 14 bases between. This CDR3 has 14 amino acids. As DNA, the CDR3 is TGTGCCAGCAGTTTAAGAGGGGGGGCAGGTACGCAGTATTTT. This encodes CASSLRGGAGTQYF.

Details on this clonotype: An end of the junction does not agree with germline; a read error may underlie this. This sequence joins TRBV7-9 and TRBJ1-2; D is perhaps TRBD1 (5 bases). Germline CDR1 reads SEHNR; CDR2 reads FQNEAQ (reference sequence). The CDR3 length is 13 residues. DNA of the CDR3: TGTGCCAGCGCACCGGGACTCTCTTATGGCCACACCTTC. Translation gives CASAPGLSYGHTF.

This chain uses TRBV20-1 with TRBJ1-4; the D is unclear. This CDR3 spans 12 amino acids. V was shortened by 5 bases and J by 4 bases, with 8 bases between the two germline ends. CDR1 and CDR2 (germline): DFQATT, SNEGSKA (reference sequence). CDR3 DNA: TGCAGTGCTCCCGACAATAATGAAAAACTGTTTTTT. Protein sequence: CSAPDNNEKLFF.

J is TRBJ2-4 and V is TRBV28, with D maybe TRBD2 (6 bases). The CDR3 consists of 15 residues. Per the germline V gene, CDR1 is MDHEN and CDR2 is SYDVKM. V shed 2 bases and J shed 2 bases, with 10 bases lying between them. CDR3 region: CASSLRGTSKNIQYF. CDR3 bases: TGTGCCAGCAGTTTACGCGGGACCTCCAAAAACATTCAGTACTTC.

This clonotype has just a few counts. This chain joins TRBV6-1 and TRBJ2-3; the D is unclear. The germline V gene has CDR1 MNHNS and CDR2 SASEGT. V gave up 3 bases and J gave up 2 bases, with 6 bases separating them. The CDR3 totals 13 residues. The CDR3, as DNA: TGTGCCAGCAGTGACGTGTTCACAGATACGCAGTATTTT. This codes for CASSDVFTDTQYF.

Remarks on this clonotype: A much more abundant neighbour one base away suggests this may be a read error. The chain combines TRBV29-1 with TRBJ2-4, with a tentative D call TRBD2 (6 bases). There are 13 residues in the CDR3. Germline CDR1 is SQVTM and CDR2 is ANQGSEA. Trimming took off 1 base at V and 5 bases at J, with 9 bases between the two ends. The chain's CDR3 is CSVEGGGENIQYF. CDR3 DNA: TGCAGCGTTGAAGGGGGAGGCGAAAACATTCAGTACTTC.

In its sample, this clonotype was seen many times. The CDR3 nucleotides read TGCGCCAGCAGCTTGGGACTAGCGAGCTTCTACAATGAGCAGTTCTTC. This gives the protein CASSLGLASFYNEQFF. The chain links TRBV5-1 to TRBJ2-1; TRBD2 matches at 8 bases. After removal of 0 bases from V and 3 bases from J, the junction contained 5 bases not matched to a gene. CDR1 and CDR2 from the germline V gene are SGHRS and YFSETQ. The CDR3 runs to 16 residues.